This T cell receptor (beta chain) was captured in a study of human T cells and chemical hapten exposure. This clonotype came up a few times. Its antigen remains unidentified. This CDR3 spans 20 amino acids. The germline V and J ends were trimmed by 0 bases and 2 bases, with 23 bases remaining between them. Overall study results and limits: Relative to controls, expanded TCRs formed significantly more large CDR3 similarity clusters.

The library put unique molecular identifiers onto individual cDNA molecules. TCRdb re-analysed the RACE reads in MiXCR, keeping a single row per CDR3 protein. The sample comprises 270,000 or so distinct CDR3 sequences, 7.7% of which are singletons, and roughly 1.2% rests with the top ten. Time point described: pre-sensitization, week 0. The treatment was: therapeutic diphenylcyclopropenone sensitization with weekly scalp DPC. Those who donated were patients with alopecia, 18 to 70 years of age, and suitable for DPC. Sequenced here: whole blood, sampled in connection with sensitization to the hapten diphenylcyclopropenone (DPC). The chain combines TRBV12-3 or TRBV12-4 with TRBJ1-5; D is unclear. This receptor was identified in a man aged 18-30 years with alopecia areata. Some clones in this sample may be carry-over from other donors' samples. The CDR3 sequence is CASSLARDIGLGLRNQPQHF. Written as DNA, the CDR3 is TGTGCCAGCAGTTTAGCCCGAGATATAGGGCTCGGTTTACGCAATCAGCCCCAGCATTTT.